The source of this T cell receptor (beta chain) is a study of shared clonotypes between healthy human individuals. Turning to this clone: Its specificity is not known. Other DNA sequences in this specimen translate into the identical CDR3.

As defined, naive CD8 cells were CD45RO-negative and positively selected for CCR7, with terminally differentiated effector memory CD45RA+ cells excluded. Donation came from healthy HIV-negative adults that had no recent acute infections or vaccinations. General study results and limits: Owing to a small donor count, the genetic and exposure-history diversity represented was limited.

Trimming pared 5 bases from V and 6 bases from J, leaving 8 bases between. The germline gives CDR1 MNHEY, CDR2 SMNVEV (reference sequence). CDR3 length equals 12 residues. When replicate PCRs were run on sorted subsets, they used about 200 ng DNA, some 30,000 T cell genomes. In the source study's methods: Because ImmunoSEQ provided only junction sequences with no quality scores, the filtering differed. Here immunoSEQ multiplex PCR was the method, and the copy in TCRdb shows in-frame clones only, minus some. The DNA was the basis for D and trimming; V, J and clone size are from that table. The sample has about 650,000 clones, roughly 95% seen once; the top ten hold about 0.11%.

This receptor was taken from a woman in her 30s in good health. Sequenced: naive CD8+ T cells sorted from blood. The rearrangement links TRBV27 to TRBJ1-5; D is unresolved. This CDR3 reads CASSPPGQPQHF. CDR3 DNA sequence: TGTGCCAGCAGTCCACCTGGTCAGCCCCAGCATTTT.